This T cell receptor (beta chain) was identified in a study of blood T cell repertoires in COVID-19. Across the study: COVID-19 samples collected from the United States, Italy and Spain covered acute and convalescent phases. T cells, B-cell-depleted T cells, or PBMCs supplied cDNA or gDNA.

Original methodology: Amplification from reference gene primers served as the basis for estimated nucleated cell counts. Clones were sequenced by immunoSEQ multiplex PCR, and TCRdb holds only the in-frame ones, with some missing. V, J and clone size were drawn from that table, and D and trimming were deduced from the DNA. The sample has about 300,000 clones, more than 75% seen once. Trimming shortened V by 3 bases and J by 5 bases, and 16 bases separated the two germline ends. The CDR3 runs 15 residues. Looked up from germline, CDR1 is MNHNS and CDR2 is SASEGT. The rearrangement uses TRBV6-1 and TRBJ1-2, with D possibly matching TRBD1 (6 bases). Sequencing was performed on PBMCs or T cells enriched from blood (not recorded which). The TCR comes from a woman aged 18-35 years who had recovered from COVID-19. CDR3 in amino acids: CASSEDRDKLYGYTF. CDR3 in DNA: TGTGCCAGCAGTGAGGACCGGGACAAATTATATGGCTACACCTTC.